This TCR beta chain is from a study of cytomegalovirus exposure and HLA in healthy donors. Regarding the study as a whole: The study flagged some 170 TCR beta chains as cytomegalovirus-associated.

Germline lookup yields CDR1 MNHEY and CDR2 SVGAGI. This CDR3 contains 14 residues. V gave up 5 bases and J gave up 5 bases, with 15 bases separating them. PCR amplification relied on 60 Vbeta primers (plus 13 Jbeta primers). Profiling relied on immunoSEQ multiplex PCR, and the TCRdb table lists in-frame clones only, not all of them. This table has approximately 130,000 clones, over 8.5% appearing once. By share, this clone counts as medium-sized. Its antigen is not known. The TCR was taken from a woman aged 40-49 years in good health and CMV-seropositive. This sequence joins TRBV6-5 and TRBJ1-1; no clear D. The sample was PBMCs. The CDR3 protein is CASSPNVLSTEAFF. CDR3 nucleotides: TGTGCCAGCAGTCCTAACGTGCTAAGTACTGAAGCTTTCTTT.